This T cell receptor (beta chain) was sequenced for a study of chemoradiotherapy in HPV16-positive cancers. Findings and caveats of the study: Candidate HPV-specific clones and E7-related TCR motifs grew in tumor during treatment. Only a couple of HPV16-positive patients supplied the functional HPV-specificity definition. In HPV16-positive patients, HPV-responsive T-cell expansion tracked better recurrence-free survival.

This CDR3 has 13 residues. Germline CDR1 reads KGHSH; CDR2 reads LQKENI. Trimming shortened V by 0 bases and J by 8 bases, and 10 bases separated the two germline ends. Libraries were prepared by immunoSEQ multiplex PCR; TCRdb keeps only in-frame clonotypes and omits some of them. Of over 15,000 clones listed, 85% to 90% are singletons. The count of this clone is one. Its matching antigen is unknown. This chain links TRBV18 with TRBJ1-2, with D possibly being TRBD1 (5 bases). The sequences come from blood, collected from a patient who underwent chemoradiotherapy. This receptor was obtained from a human donor with HPV-associated anogenital cancer. The CDR3 nucleotides are TGTGCCAGCTCACCACCGGGGCTCTGGGGCTACACCTTC. Protein: CASSPPGLWGYTF.